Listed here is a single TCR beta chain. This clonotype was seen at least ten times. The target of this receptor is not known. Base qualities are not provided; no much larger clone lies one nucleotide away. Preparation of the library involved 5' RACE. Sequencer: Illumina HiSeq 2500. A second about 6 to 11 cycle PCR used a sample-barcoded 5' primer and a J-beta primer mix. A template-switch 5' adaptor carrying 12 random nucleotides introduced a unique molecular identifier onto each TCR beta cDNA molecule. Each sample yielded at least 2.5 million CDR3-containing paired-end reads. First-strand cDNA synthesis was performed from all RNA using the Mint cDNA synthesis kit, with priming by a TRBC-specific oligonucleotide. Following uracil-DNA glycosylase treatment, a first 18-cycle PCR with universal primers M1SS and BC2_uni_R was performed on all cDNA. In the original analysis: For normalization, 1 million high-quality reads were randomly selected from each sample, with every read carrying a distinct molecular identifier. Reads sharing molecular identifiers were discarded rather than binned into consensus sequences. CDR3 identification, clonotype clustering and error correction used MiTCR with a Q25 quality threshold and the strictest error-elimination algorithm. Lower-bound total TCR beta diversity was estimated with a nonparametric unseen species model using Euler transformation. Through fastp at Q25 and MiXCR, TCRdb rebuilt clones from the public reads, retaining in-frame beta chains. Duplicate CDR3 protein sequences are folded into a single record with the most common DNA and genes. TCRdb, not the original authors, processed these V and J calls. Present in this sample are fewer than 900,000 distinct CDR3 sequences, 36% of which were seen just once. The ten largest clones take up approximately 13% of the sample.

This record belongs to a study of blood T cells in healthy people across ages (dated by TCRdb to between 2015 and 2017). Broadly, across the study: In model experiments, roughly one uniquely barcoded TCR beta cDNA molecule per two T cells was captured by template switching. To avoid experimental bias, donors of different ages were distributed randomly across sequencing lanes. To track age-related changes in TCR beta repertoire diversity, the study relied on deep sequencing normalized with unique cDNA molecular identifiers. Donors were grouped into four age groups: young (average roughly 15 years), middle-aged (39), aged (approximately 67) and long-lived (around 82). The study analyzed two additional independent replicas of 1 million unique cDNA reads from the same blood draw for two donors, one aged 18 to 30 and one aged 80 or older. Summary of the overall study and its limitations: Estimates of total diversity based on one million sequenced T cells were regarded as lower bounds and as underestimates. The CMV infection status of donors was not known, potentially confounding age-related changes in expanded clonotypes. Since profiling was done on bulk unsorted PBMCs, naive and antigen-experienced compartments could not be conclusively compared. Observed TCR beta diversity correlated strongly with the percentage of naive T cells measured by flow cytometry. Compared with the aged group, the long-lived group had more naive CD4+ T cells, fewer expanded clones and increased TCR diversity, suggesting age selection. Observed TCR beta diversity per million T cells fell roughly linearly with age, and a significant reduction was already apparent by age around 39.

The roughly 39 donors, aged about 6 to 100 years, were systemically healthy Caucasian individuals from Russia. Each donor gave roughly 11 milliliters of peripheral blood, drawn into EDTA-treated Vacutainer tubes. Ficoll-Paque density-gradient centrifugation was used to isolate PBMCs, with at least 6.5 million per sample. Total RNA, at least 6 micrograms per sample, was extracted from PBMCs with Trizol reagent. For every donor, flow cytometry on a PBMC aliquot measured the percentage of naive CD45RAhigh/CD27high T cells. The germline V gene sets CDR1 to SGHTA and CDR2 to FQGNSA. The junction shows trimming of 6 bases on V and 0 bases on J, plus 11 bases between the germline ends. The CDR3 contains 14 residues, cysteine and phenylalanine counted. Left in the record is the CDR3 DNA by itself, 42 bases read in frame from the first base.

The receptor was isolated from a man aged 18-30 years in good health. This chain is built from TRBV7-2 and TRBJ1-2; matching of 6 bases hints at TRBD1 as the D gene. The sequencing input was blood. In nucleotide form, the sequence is TGTGCCAGCAGACCCCAGGGGACTAACTATGGCTACACCTTC. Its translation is CASRPQGTNYGYTF.